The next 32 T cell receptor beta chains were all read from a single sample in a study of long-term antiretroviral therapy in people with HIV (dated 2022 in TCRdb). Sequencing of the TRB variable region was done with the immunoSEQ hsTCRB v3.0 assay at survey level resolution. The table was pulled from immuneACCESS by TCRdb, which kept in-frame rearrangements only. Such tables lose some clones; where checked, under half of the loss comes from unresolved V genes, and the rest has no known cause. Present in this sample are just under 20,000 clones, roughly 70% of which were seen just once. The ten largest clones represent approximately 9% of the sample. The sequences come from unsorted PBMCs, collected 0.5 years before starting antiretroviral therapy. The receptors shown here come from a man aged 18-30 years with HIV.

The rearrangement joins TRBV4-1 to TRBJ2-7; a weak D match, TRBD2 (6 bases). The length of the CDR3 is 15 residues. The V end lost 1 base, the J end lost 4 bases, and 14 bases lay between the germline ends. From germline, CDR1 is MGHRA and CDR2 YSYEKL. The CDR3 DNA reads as TGCGCCAGCAGCCAAGTCGGTGTAGGAGGGTACGAGCAGTACTTC. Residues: CASSQVGVGGYEQYF.

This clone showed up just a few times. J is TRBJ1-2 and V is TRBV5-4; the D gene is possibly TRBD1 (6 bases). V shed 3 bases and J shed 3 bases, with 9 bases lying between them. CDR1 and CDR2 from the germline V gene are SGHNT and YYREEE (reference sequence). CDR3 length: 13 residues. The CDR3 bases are TGTGCCAGCAGCTCAGGGGACTACTATGGCTACACCTTC. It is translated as CASSSGDYYGYTF.

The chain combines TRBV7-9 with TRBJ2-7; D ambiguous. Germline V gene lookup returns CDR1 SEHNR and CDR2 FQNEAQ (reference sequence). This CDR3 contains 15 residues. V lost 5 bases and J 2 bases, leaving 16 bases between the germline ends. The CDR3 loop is CASSGPTDPAYEQYF. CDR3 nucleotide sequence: TGTGCCAGCAGCGGACCTACGGACCCAGCCTACGAGCAGTACTTC.

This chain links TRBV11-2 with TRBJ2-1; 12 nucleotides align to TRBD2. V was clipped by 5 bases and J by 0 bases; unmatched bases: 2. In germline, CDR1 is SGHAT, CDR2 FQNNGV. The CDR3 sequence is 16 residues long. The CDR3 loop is CASSRTSGNSYNEQFF. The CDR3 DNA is TGTGCCAGCAGCCGGACTAGCGGGAACTCCTACAATGAGCAGTTCTTC.

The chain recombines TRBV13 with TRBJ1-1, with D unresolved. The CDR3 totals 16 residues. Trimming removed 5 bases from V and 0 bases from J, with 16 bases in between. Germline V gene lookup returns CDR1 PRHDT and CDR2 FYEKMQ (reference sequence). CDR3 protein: CASSLLRRNMNTEAFF. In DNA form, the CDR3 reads TGTGCCAGCAGCCTCCTCCGCCGAAACATGAACACTGAAGCTTTCTTT.

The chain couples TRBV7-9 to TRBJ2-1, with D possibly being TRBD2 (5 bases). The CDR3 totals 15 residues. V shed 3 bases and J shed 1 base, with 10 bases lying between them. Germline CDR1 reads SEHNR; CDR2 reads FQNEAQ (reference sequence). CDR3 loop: CASSFGKGSYNEQFF. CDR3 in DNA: TGTGCCAGCAGCTTCGGGAAAGGGTCCTACAATGAGCAGTTCTTC.

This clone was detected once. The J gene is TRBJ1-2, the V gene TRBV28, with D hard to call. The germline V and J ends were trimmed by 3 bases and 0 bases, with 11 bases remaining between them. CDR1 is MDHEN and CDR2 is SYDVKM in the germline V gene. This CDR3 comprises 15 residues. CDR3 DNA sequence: TGTGCCAGCAGTTTTGGACGGCGGGCTAACTATGGCTACACCTTC. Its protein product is CASSFGRRANYGYTF.

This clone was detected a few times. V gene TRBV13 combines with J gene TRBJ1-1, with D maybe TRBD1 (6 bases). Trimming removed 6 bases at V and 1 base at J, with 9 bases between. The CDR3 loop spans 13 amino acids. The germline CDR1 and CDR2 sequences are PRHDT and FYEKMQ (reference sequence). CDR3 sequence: CASSLTGNTEAFF. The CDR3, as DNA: TGTGCCAGCAGTTTGACAGGGAACACTGAAGCTTTCTTT.

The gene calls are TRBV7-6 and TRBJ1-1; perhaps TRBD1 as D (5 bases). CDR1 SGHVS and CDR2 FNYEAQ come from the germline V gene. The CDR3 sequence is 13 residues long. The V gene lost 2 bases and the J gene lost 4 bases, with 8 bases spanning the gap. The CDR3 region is CASSLSRGTEAFF. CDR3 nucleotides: TGTGCCAGCAGCTTATCAAGGGGCACTGAAGCTTTCTTT.

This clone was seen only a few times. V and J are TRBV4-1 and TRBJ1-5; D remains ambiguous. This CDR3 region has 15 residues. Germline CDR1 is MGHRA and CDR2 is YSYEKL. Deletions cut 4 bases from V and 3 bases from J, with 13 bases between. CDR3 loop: CASSLRTGSNQPQHF. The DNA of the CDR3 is TGCGCCAGCAGCCTCCGGACGGGTTCCAATCAGCCCCAGCATTTT.

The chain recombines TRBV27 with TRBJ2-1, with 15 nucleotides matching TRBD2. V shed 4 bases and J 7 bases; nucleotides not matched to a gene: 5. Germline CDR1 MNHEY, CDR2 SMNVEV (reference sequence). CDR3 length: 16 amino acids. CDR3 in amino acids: CASSSAGTSGGNEQFF. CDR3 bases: TGTGCCAGCAGTTCGGCCGGGACTAGCGGGGGGAATGAGCAGTTCTTC.

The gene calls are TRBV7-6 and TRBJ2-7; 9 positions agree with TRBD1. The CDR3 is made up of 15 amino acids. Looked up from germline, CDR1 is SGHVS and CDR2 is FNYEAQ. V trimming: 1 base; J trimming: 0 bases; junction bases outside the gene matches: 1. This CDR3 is CASSLEGQGSYEQYF. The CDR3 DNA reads TGTGCCAGCAGCTTAGAGGGACAGGGCTCCTACGAGCAGTACTTC.

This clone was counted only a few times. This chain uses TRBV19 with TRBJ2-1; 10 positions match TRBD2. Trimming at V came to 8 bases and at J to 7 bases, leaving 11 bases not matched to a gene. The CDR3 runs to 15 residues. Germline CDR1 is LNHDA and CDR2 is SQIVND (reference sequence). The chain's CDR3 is CASGISGGAGNEQFF. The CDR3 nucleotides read TGTGCCAGTGGGATCAGCGGGGGGGCGGGGAATGAGCAGTTCTTC.

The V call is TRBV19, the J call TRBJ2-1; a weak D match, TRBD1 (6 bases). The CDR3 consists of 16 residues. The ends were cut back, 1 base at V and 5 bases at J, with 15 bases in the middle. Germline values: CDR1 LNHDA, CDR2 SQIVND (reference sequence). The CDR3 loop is CASSIGYGDMNNEQFF. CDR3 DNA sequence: TGTGCCAGTAGTATAGGTTACGGGGACATGAACAATGAGCAGTTCTTC.

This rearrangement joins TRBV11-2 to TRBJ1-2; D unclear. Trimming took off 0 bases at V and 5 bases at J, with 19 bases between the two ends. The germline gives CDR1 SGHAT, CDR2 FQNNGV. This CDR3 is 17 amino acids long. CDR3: CASSLDRSSIRAYGYTF. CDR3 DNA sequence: TGTGCCAGCAGCTTAGATCGGAGCAGCATCCGAGCTTATGGCTACACCTTC.

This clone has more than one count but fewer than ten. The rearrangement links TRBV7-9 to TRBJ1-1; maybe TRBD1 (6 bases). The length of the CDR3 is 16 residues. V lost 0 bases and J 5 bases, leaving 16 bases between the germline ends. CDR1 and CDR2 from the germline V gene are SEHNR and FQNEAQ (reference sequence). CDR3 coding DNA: TGTGCCAGCAGCTTAGCCCCCCGAGGGGGAGGGACTGAAGCTTTCTTT. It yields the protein CASSLAPRGGGTEAFF.

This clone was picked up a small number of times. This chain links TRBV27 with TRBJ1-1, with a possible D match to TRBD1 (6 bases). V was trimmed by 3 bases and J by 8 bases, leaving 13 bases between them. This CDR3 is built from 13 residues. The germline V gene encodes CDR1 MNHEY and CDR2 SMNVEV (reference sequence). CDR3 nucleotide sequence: TGTGCCAGCAGTTTGCAGGGGCAGAGGGAAGCTTTCTTT. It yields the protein CASSLQGQREAFF.

CDR3 amino acids: CSAREQVGYTF. CDR3 coding DNA: TGCAGTGCTAGAGAGCAAGTCGGCTACACCTTC. The chain couples TRBV20-1 to TRBJ1-2; the D is unclear. Germline loops: CDR1 DFQATT, CDR2 SNEGSKA (reference sequence). V was pared by 0 bases and J by 8 bases, with 7 bases between. CDR3 length: 11 residues.

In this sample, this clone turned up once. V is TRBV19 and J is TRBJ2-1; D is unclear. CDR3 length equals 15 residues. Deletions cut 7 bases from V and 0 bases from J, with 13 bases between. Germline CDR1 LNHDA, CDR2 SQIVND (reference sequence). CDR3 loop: CASNQALSSYNEQFF. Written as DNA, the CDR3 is TGTGCCAGTAATCAAGCTTTGAGCTCCTACAATGAGCAGTTCTTC.

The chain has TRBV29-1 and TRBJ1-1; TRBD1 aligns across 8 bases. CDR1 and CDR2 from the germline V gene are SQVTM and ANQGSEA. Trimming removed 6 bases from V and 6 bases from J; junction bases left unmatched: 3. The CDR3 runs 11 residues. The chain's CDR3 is CSVLDRAEAFF. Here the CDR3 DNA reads TGCAGCGTCTTGGACAGGGCTGAAGCTTTCTTT.

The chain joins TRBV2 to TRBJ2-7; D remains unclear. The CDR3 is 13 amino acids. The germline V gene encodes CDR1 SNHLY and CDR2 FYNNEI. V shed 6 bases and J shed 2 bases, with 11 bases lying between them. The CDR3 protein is CASRFGLAYEQYF. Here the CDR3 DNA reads TGTGCCAGCAGGTTCGGGTTGGCCTACGAGCAGTACTTC.

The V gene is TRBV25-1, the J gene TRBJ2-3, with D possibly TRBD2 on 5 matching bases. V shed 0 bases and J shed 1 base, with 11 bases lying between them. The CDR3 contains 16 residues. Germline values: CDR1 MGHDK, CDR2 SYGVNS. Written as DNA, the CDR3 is TGTGCCAGCAGTGAATATCAGGAGGATGGCACAGATACGCAGTATTTT. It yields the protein CASSEYQEDGTDTQYF.

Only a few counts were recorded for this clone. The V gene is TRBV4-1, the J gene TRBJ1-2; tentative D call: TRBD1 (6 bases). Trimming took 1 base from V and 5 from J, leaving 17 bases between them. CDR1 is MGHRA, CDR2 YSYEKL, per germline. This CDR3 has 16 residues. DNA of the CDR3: TGCGCCAGCAGCCAAGGCGGTGAGGGGGGGCAGTATGGCTACACCTTC. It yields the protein CASSQGGEGGQYGYTF.

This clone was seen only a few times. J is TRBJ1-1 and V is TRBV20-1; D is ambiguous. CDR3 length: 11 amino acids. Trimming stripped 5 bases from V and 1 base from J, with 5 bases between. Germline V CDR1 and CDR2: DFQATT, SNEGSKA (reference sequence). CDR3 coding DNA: TGCAGTGCTGACCGGAACACTGAAGCTTTCTTT. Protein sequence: CSADRNTEAFF.

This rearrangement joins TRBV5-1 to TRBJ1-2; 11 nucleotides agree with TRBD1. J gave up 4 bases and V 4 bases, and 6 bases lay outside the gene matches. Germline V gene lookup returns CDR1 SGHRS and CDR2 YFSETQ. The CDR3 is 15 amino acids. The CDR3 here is CASSLGTGGVYGYTF. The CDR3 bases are TGCGCCAGCAGCCTGGGGACAGGGGGTGTCTATGGCTACACCTTC.

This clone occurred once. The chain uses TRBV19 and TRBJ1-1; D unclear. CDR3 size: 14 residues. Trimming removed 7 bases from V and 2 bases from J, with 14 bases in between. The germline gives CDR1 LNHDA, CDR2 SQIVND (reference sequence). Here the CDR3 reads CASTFGRLNTEAFF. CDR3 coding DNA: TGTGCCAGTACCTTCGGACGGCTTAACACTGAAGCTTTCTTT. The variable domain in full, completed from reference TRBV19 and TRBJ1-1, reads DGGITQSPKYLFRKEGQNVTLSCEQNLNHDAMYWYRQDPGQGLRLIYYSQIVNDFQKGDIAEGYSVSREKKESFPLTVTSAQKNPTAFYLCASTFGRLNTEAFFGQGTRLTVV.

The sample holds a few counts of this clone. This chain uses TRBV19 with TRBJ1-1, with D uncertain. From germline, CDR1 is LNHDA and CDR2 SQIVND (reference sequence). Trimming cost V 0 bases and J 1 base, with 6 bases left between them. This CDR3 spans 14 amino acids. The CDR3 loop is CASSIEGANTEAFF. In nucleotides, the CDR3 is TGTGCCAGTAGTATAGAGGGAGCGAACACTGAAGCTTTCTTT.

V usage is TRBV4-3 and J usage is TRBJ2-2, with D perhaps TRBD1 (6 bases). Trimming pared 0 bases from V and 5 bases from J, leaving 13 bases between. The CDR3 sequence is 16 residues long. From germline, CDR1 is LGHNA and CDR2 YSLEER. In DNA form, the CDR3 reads TGCGCCAGCAGCCAAGATCAGGCAGGGGAAACCGGGGAGCTGTTTTTT. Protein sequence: CASSQDQAGETGELFF.

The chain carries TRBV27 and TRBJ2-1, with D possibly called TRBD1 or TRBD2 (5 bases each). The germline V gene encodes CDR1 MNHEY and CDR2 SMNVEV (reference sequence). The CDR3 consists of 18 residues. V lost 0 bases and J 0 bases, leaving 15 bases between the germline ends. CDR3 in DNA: TGTGCCAGCAGTTTATCCCCCATGGGGGTTCCCTCCTACAATGAGCAGTTCTTC. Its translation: CASSLSPMGVPSYNEQFF.

The CDR3 loop reads CASSPSGGIHEQYF. As DNA, the CDR3 is TGTGCCAGCAGCCCCTCCGGGGGTATCCACGAGCAGTACTTC. The chain has TRBV9 and TRBJ2-7, with D perhaps matching TRBD2 (6 bases). This CDR3 is built from 14 residues. CDR1 and CDR2 from the germline V gene are SGDLS and YYNGEE. V shed 4 bases and J shed 5 bases, with 16 bases lying between them.

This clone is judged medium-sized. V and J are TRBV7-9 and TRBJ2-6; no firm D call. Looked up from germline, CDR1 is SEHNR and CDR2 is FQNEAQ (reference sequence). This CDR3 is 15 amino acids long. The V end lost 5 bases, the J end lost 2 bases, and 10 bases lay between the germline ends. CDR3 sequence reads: CASSPRPPGANVLTF. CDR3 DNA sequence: TGTGCCAGCAGCCCCCGACCCCCTGGGGCCAACGTCCTGACTTTC.

The CDR3 is CASSLGHAVGNTIYF. CDR3 sequence (DNA): TGCGCCAGCAGCTTGGGCCATGCGGTGGGAAACACCATATATTTT. The V call is TRBV5-1, the J call TRBJ1-3; D is unclear. Between the trimmed V and J ends, which lost 0 bases and 4 bases, there was a span of 11 bases. CDR1 is SGHRS and CDR2 is YFSETQ in the germline V gene. The CDR3 covers 15 residues.